The present TCR beta chain was sequenced within a study of cytomegalovirus exposure and HLA in healthy donors. Regarding the study as a whole: Beyond CMV serostatus, there was no information to go on about immune exposure.

A word on this clone: What it binds is unknown.

Per the germline V gene, CDR1 is SGHRS and CDR2 is YFSETQ. The V gene lost 6 bases and the J gene lost 3 bases, with 10 bases spanning the gap. The CDR3 length is 13 residues. PCR used 60 Vbeta primers and 13 Jbeta primers. The protocol was immunoSEQ multiplex PCR, while the TCRdb copy is restricted to in-frame clones and leaves out a portion. The table records around 140,000 clones, approximately 80% of them present only once. This chain joins TRBV5-1 and TRBJ1-3; a possible D gene is TRBD1 (6 bases). Sequenced input: PBMCs. This clonotype was obtained from a man aged 45 to 65 in good health and CMV-seronegative. For the CDR3, the DNA is TGCGCCAGCACCACAGGGAGTGGAAACACCATATATTTT. This sequence encodes CASTTGSGNTIYF.